This record concerns one T cell receptor (beta chain) sequence. Trimming cost V 6 bases and J 5 bases, with 17 bases left between them. This CDR3 contains 15 residues. The germline CDR1 and CDR2 sequences are MNHEY and SVGAGI. The data were obtained in a study of blood T cell repertoires in COVID-19. On the study more broadly: Samples representing acute and convalescent COVID-19 were sourced from the United States, Italy and Spain.

TCRdb keeps only in-frame clones here, not all; method: immunoSEQ multiplex PCR. Of around 150,000 clones in the sample, around 82% were seen once. Sequenced material: peripheral blood. The receptor was isolated from a woman aged 40 to 55 with COVID-19, enrolled during active disease. The rearrangement links TRBV6-5 to TRBJ2-1; D is perhaps TRBD2 (6 bases). In nucleotides, the CDR3 is TGTGCCAGCAGGGCGGGTCCGCGGGGAAACAATGAGCAGTTCTTC. Its translation: CASRAGPRGNNEQFF.